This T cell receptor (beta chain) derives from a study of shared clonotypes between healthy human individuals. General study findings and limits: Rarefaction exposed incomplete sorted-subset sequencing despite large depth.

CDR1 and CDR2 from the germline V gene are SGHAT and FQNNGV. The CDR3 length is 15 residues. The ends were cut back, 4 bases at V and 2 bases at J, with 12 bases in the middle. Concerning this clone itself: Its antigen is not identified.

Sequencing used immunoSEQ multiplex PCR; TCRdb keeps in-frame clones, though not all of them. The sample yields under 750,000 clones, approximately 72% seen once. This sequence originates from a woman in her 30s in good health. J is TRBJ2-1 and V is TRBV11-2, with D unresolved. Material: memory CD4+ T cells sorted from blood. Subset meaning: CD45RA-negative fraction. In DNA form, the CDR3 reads TGTGCCAGCAGCTCCTTAAAGGCCACCTACAATGAGCAGTTCTTC. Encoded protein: CASSSLKATYNEQFF.